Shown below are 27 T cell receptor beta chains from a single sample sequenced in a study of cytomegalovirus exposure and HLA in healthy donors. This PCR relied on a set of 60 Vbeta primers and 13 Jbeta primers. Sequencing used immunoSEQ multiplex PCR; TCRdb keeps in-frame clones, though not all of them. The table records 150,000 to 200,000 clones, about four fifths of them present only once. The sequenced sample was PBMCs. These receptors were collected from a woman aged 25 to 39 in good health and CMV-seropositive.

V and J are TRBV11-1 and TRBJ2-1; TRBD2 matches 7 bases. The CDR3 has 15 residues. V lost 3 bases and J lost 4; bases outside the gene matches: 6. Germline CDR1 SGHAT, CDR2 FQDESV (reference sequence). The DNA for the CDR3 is TGTGCCAGCAGCTTGGGAGGGCGCCTATACAATGAGCAGTTCTTC. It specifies CASSLGGRLYNEQFF.

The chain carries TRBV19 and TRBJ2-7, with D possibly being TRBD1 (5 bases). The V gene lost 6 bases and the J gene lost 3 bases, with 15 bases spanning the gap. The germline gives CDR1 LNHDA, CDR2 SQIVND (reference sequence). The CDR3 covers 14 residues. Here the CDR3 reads CASSLQLGRYEQYF. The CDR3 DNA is TGTGCCAGTAGCCTACAACTGGGGCGCTACGAGCAGTACTTC.

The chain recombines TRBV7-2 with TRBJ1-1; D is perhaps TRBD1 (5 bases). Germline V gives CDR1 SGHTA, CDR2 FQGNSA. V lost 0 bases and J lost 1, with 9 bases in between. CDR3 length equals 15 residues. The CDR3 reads CASSLAVTANTEAFF. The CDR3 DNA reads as TGTGCCAGCAGCTTAGCGGTGACAGCGAACACTGAAGCTTTCTTT.

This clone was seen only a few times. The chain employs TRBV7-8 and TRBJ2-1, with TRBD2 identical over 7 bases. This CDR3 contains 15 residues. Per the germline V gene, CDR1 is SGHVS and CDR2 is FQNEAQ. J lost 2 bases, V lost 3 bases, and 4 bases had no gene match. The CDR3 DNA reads TGTGCCAGCAGCTTCGGGGGAGGGGCCTACAATGAGCAGTTCTTC. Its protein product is CASSFGGGAYNEQFF. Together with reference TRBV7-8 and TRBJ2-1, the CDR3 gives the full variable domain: GAGVSQSPRYKVAKRGQDVALRCDPISGHVSLFWYQQALGQGPEFLTYFQNEAQLDKSGLPSDRFFAERPEGSVSTLKIQRTQQEDSAVYLCASSFGGGAYNEQFFGPGTRLTVL.

The CDR3 DNA reads as TGTGCCAGTAGTATCCGGACTAGCAGGGGCTTGGTAACCGGGGAGCTGTTTTTT. Protein product: CASSIRTSRGLVTGELFF. The V call is TRBV19, the J call TRBJ2-2; 8 bases are a match to TRBD2. Germline trimming cut 3 bases from V and 5 bases from J; bases unmatched to any gene: 14. CDR1 LNHDA and CDR2 SQIVND come from the germline V gene (reference sequence). The CDR3 consists of 18 residues.

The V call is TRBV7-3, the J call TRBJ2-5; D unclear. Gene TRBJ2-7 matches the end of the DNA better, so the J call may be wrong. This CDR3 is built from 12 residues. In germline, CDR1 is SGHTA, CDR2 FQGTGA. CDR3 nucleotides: TGTGCCAGCAGCCACGGCGGCCACGAGCAGTACTTC. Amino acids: CASSHGGHEQYF.

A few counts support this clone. The CDR3 DNA follows: TGTGCCATCAAATCGGACAGGGTGGGTGGCTACACCTTC. This gives the protein CAIKSDRVGGYTF. The V and J genes are TRBV10-3 and TRBJ1-2; 8 bases agree with TRBD1. CDR1 and CDR2 (germline): ENHRY, SYGVKD. J lost 7 bases, V lost 7 bases, and 8 bases had no gene match. CDR3 length equals 13 residues.

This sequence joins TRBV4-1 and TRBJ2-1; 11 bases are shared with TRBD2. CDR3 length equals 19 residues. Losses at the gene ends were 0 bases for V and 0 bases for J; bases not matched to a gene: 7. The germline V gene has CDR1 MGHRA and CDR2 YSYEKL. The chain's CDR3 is CASSQDQDSGRASYNEQFF. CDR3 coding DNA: TGCGCCAGCAGCCAAGATCAGGATAGCGGGAGGGCCTCCTACAATGAGCAGTTCTTC.

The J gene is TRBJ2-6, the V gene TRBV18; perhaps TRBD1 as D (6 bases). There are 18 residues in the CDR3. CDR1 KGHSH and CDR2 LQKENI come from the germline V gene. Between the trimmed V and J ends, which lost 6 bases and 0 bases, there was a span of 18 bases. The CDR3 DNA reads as TGTGCCAGCTCTCCGAGTGGGGGCCTCCGCTCTGGGGCCAACGTCCTGACTTTC. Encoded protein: CASSPSGGLRSGANVLTF.

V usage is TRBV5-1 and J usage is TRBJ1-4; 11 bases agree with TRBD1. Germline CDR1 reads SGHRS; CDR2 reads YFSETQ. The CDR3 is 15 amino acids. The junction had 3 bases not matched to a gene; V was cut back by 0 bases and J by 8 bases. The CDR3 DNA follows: TGCGCCAGCAGCTTGGAGGGGACAGGGGGGGAAAAACTGTTTTTT. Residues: CASSLEGTGGEKLFF.

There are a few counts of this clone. The CDR3: CASSVPTGRSGANVLTF. As DNA, the CDR3 is TGTGCCAGCAGCGTACCTACAGGGAGATCTGGGGCCAACGTCCTGACTTTC. The chain joins TRBV9 to TRBJ2-6; perhaps TRBD1 as D (6 bases). In germline, CDR1 is SGDLS, CDR2 YYNGEE. V gave up 1 base and J gave up 1 base, with 12 bases separating them. The CDR3 is 17 amino acids.

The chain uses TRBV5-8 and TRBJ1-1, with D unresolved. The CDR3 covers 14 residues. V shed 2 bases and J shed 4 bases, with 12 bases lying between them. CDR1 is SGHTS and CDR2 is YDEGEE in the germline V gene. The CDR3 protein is CASSFSGWGTEAFF. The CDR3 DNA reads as TGTGCCAGCAGCTTCTCGGGGTGGGGCACTGAAGCTTTCTTT.

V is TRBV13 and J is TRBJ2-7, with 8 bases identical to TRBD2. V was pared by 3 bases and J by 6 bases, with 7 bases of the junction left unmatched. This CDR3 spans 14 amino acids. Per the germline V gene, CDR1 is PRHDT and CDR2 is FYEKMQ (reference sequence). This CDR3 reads CASSFSGSPSEQYF. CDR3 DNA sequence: TGTGCCAGCAGCTTCAGCGGGAGCCCCTCCGAGCAGTACTTC.

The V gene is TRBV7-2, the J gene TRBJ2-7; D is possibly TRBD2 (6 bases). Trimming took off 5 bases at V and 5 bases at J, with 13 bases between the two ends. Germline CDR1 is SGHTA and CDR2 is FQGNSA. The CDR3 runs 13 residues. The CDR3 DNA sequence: TGTGCCAGCAGCACTCCTACTAGCCACGAGCAGTACTTC. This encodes CASSTPTSHEQYF.

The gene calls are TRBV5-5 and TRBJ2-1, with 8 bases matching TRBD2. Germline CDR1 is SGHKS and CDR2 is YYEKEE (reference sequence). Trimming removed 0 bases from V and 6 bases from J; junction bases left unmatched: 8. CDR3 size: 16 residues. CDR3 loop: CASSLGSGLAVNEQFF. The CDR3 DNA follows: TGTGCCAGCAGCTTGGGTTCCGGACTAGCCGTCAATGAGCAGTTCTTC.

CDR3 coding DNA: TGTGCCAGCAGCTTATTTCGGCGGGATACGCAGTATTTT. This sequence encodes CASSLFRRDTQYF. The chain uses TRBV11-2 and TRBJ2-3, with D hard to call. The ends were cut back, 2 bases at V and 6 bases at J, with 9 bases in the middle. The germline CDR1 and CDR2 sequences are SGHAT and FQNNGV. The CDR3 sequence is 13 residues long.

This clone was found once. CDR3 protein: CASTFRDRGRGVEAFF. Written as DNA, the CDR3 is TGTGCCAGCACCTTCCGGGACAGGGGGCGCGGGGTTGAAGCTTTCTTT. The chain combines TRBV11-2 with TRBJ1-1; 12 nucleotides agree with TRBD1. This CDR3 has 16 amino acids. Trimming removed 7 bases from V and 7 bases from J; junction bases left unmatched: 13. Germline CDR1 SGHAT, CDR2 FQNNGV.

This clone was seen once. The CDR3, as DNA: TGTGCCAGTAGTCAGGATCTTAACTCCTACGAGCAGTACTTC. It is translated as CASSQDLNSYEQYF. The chain couples TRBV19 to TRBJ2-7, with D unresolved. V gave up 5 bases and J gave up 0 bases, with 11 bases separating them. The CDR3 contains 14 residues. Germline V gene data show CDR1 as LNHDA and CDR2 as SQIVND (reference sequence).

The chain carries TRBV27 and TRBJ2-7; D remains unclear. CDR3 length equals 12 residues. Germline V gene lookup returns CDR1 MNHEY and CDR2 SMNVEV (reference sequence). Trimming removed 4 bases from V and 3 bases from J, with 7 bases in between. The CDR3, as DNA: TGTGCCAGCAGTTCAGGAAACTACGAGCAGTACTTC. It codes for CASSSGNYEQYF.

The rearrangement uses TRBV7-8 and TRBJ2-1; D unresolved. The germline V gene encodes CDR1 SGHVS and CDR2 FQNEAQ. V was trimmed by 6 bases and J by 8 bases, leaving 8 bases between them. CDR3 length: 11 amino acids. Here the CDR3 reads CASRRFDEQFF. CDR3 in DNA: TGTGCCAGCAGGAGATTCGATGAGCAGTTCTTC. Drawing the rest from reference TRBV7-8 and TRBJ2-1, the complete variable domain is GAGVSQSPRYKVAKRGQDVALRCDPISGHVSLFWYQQALGQGPEFLTYFQNEAQLDKSGLPSDRFFAERPEGSVSTLKIQRTQQEDSAVYLCASRRFDEQFFGPGTRLTVL.

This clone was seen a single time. CDR3 sequence reads: CASSVVNTGPLHF. The CDR3 DNA reads TGTGCCAGCAGCGTAGTGAACACAGGGCCCCTCCACTTT. The chain has TRBV9 and TRBJ1-6; the D gene is possibly TRBD1 (6 bases). Looked up from germline, CDR1 is SGDLS and CDR2 is YYNGEE. V was clipped by 0 bases and J by 13 bases, with 11 bases between them. The length of the CDR3 is 13 residues.

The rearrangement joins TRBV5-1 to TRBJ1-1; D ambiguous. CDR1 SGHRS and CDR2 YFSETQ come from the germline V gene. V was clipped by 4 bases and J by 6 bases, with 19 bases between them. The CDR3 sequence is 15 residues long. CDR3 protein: CASSLTATEVPEAFF. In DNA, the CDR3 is TGCGCCAGCAGCCTGACGGCCACCGAGGTACCTGAAGCTTTCTTT.

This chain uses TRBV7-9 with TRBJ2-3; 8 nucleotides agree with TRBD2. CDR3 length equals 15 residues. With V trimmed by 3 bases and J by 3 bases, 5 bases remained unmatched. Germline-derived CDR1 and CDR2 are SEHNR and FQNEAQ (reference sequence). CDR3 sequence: CASSFRGGGTDTQYF. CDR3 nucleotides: TGTGCCAGCAGCTTTCGGGGGGGCGGGACAGATACGCAGTATTTT.

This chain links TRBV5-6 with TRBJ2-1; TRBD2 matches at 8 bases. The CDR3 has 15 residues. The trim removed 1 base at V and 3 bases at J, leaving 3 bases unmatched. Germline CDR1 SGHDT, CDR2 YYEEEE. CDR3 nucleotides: TGTGCCAGCAGCTTGATCAGCGGGAGCTACAATGAGCAGTTCTTC. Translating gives CASSLISGSYNEQFF.

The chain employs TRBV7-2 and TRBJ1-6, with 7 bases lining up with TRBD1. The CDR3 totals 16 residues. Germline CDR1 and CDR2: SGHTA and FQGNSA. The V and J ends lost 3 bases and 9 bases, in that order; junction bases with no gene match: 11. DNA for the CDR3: TGTGCCAGCAGCTTTATGACAGGGAGGCTTTCTTCACCCCTCCACTTT. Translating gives CASSFMTGRLSSPLHF.

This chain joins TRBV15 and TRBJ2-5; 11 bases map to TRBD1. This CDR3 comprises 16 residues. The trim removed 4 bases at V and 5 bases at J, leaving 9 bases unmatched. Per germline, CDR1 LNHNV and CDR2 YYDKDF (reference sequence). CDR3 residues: CATSIPGQGVWETQYF. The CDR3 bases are TGTGCCACCAGCATACCGGGACAGGGGGTTTGGGAGACCCAGTACTTC.

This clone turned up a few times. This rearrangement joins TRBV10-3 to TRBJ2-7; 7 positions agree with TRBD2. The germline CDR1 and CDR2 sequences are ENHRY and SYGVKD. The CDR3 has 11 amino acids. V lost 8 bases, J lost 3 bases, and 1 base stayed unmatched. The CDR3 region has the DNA TGTGCCATCTCGGGGGGCTACGAGCAGTACTTC. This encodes CAISGGYEQYF.